Here is one T cell receptor beta chain with its context. Antigen specificity is unknown. The sample belongs to a study of CD8+CD57+ T cells in acquired aplastic anemia. Across the whole study: Sorted CD4+ and CD8+ cells gave a mean 3.2 ug DNA, range roughly 0.18 to 30 ug. General study findings and limits: Fewer than 30 CD8+ CDR3 sequences were shared between patients and controls.

All sequencing subjects had displayed CD8+CD57+ cell expansion on flow cytometry. Sampling of blood occurred while the patients had still received no therapy. The V segment lost 3 bases and the J segment 3 bases; nucleotides outside the gene matches: 2. CDR3 length equals 13 residues. CDR1 and CDR2 (germline): DFQATT, SNEGSKA (reference sequence). Profiling that covered TCR beta VDJ and CDR3 relied on genomic DNA as its template. TCRdb redid the calling of the reads with MiXCR, one entry per CDR3 protein. Here the sample spans just over 200,000 distinct CDR3 sequences, over 55% being singletons. The J gene is TRBJ2-1, the V gene TRBV20-1; 7 positions match TRBD1. The sequence derives from a human donor with aplastic anemia. The source material was sorted CD4+, CD8+, or CD8+CD57+ T cells (not recorded which) from PBMCs. The CDR3 sequence is CSARRDSYNEQFF. The DNA of the CDR3 is TGCAGTGCTAGGAGGGACAGCTACAATGAGCAGTTCTTC.